This TCR beta chain originates from a study of T cell repertoires in cytomegalovirus infection (dated by TCRdb to 2018 to 2020). General notes on the study: Alongside well-studied HLA-B-restricted epitopes, the peptide stimulations were aimed at recently identified HLA-C-restricted CMV epitopes, whose presentation resists viral immunomodulation. Donor HLA type was relevant to the analysis, because carriage of CMV infection together with the matching HLA type was indicated by public TCR beta signatures.

CDR1 is given as MNHEY and CDR2 as SVGEGT, both from the germline V gene. Measured from the cysteine to the phenylalanine, the CDR3 is 14 residues long. Only CDR3 DNA is held: 42 bases, read in frame from base 1. The junction shows trimming of 2 bases on V and 9 bases on J, plus 16 bases between the germline ends. The instrument was an Illumina HiSeq 1500. TCRdb applied fastp at Q25 and MiXCR to the public reads, then kept only in-frame beta chains. Rows with a matching CDR3 protein are joined into one entry that keeps the most common DNA and genes. Present in this sample are approximately 1,000,000 distinct CDR3 sequences, roughly 31% of which were seen just once. The top ten constitute about an eighth of the sample. The paper as a whole reports these results and caveats: The ex vivo response was dominated by HLA-C-restricted CMV-specific TCR beta clonotypes, and the single most frequent clonotype in two of eight donors was supplied by these HLA-C-restricted clonotypes. Carriers of CMV infection plus the relevant HLA type were discriminated by the cumulative frequency of public TCR beta family members in the study cohort and in an independent approximately 360-donor cohort.

On this clonotype itself: Its target antigen remains unknown. Per-base qualities were not stored, and no clone one base away is much larger.

What the treatment or condition label conveys for this sample: in vitro stimulation with specific CMV peptide epitopes to enrich CMV-specific T cells. The rearrangement combines TRBV6-2 or TRBV6-3 with TRBJ1-1; D gene: possibly TRBD1, on 5 matching bases. Sequencing was performed on cultured CD8+ T cells from PBMCs, taken from culture after CMV antigen stimulation. The sequence derives from a human donor in good health (CMV status not recorded). Some clones in this sample may be carry-over from other donors' samples. The base sequence is TGTGCCAGCAGTTACACCGGGACGGATTCTAAAGCTTTCTTT. Protein translation: CASSYTGTDSKAFF.